The 13 T cell receptor beta chains below all came from one sample that was sequenced in a study of a mutant IDH1 vaccine in newly diagnosed glioma. Their target antigens are unknown. Method: immunoSEQ multiplex PCR; TCRdb's copy keeps in-frame clones and lacks some. The data show some 38,000 clones, 75% to 80% seen once. Sample time point: week 5, during vaccination. Vaccination comprised doses that each held 300 ug of mutant IDH1 20-mer peptide, plus topical imiquimod. Material: PBMCs, obtained from a glioma patient whose treatment included an IDH1 peptide vaccine. The receptors originated from a man in his forties with glioma.

The rearrangement joins TRBV10-3 to TRBJ1-5, with 7 nucleotides matching TRBD1. CDR1 ENHRY and CDR2 SYGVKD come from the germline V gene. The V gene end was trimmed by 2 bases and the J gene end by 7 bases; junction bases not matched to a gene: 2. This CDR3 comprises 13 residues. CDR3 residues: CAISEDRVQPQHF. The CDR3, as DNA: TGTGCCATCAGTGAGGACAGGGTGCAGCCCCAGCATTTT.

This clone appeared a single time. One junction end does not reproduce the germline sequence, and a read error may be involved. The chain has TRBV30 and TRBJ2-2, with TRBD2 matching over 9 bases. The CDR3 runs to 15 residues. CDR1 GTSNPN and CDR2 SVGIG come from the germline V gene (reference sequence). CDR3 bases: TGTGCCCGGAGGGCTAGCGGGGTCGGCACCGGGGAGCTGTTTTTT. Translating it yields CARRASGVGTGELFF.

This clone appeared once. This chain uses TRBV5-1 with TRBJ2-5, with a possible D match to TRBD2 (5 bases). CDR1 SGHRS and CDR2 YFSETQ come from the germline V gene. The CDR3 is made up of 16 amino acids. The ends were cut back, 4 bases at V and 1 base at J, with 17 bases in the middle. CDR3 sequence (DNA): TGCGCCAGCAGCCTGGAAACCGAGCGGTCCCAAGAGACCCAGTACTTC. The encoded protein is CASSLETERSQETQYF.

This chain connects TRBV5-1 to TRBJ1-2, with D unresolved. The CDR3 extends over 16 amino acids. V lost 2 bases to trimming and J lost 3 bases, with 17 bases between them. Looked up from germline, CDR1 is SGHRS and CDR2 is YFSETQ. The CDR3 reads CASSFGSRRIDYGYTF. The CDR3 region has the DNA TGCGCCAGCAGCTTTGGGTCCAGGCGTATAGACTATGGCTACACCTTC.

This clone was seen just once. The rearrangement joins TRBV18 to TRBJ1-2; the D gene is possibly TRBD1 (6 bases). Germline CDR1 KGHSH, CDR2 LQKENI. The CDR3 length is 17 residues. Trimming took 5 bases from V and 1 from J, leaving 20 bases between them. The CDR3 DNA reads as TGTGCCAGCTCAGCAACCCTCCCCAGGGGCGGTAACTATGGCTACACCTTC. It is translated as CASSATLPRGGNYGYTF.

CDR3 sequence (DNA): TGCGCCAGCAGAGCCGGGACAGGGGGGACCGGGGAGCTGTTTTTT. It codes for CASRAGTGGTGELFF. The gene calls are TRBV10-1 and TRBJ2-2; TRBD1 agrees at 11 bases. The CDR3 has 15 residues. The germline V gene has CDR1 WNHNN and CDR2 SYGVQD (reference sequence). J was trimmed by 5 bases and V by 6 bases; bases with no gene match: 5.

The gene calls are TRBV2 and TRBJ2-7; D is undetermined. V lost 7 bases, J lost 3 bases, and 7 bases lay in between. Germline CDR1 SNHLY, CDR2 FYNNEI. This CDR3 is built from 11 residues. As DNA, the CDR3 is TGTGCCAGCACCCTATACTACGAGCAGTACTTC. It codes for CASTLYYEQYF.

This chain joins TRBV19 and TRBJ1-5; D is possibly TRBD1 (6 bases). Per the germline V gene, CDR1 is LNHDA and CDR2 is SQIVND (reference sequence). The CDR3 loop spans 16 amino acids. V was pared by 3 bases and J by 1 base, with 13 bases between. In DNA, the CDR3 is TGTGCCAGTAGTATTTGGGGGCAGGGAAGCAATCAGCCCCAGCATTTT. It translates to CASSIWGQGSNQPQHF.

CDR3 DNA: TGCGCCAGCAGTCGGACTAGCGGCCAAGAGACCCAGTACTTC. The encoded protein is CASSRTSGQETQYF. The genes are TRBV5-1 and TRBJ2-5; 10 positions agree with TRBD2. The CDR3 is made up of 14 amino acids. V shed 5 bases and J 1 base; nucleotides not matched to a gene: 2. From germline, CDR1 is SGHRS and CDR2 YFSETQ.

This clone has just a few counts. The J gene is TRBJ1-5, the V gene TRBV29-1; D uncertain. Germline assignment: CDR1 SQVTM and CDR2 ANQGSEA. This CDR3 spans 14 amino acids. Trimming took off 4 bases at V and 0 bases at J, with 10 bases between the two ends. In nucleotides, the CDR3 is TGCAGCGTTGGCGGAGGGTTTAGCAATCAGCCCCAGCATTTT. Translating gives CSVGGGFSNQPQHF.

The V gene is TRBV9, the J gene TRBJ1-2; a weak D match, TRBD1 (5 bases). The germline V gene encodes CDR1 SGDLS and CDR2 YYNGEE. Trimming cost V 0 bases and J 9 bases, with 9 bases left between them. This CDR3 region has 12 residues. CDR3 in DNA: TGTGCCAGCAGCGTAGAAGGGGTTAGCTACACCTTC. Translation: CASSVEGVSYTF.

The chain links TRBV5-5 to TRBJ1-1, with TRBD1 matching 10 bases. The germline V gene encodes CDR1 SGHKS and CDR2 YYEKEE (reference sequence). V dropped 3 bases and J dropped 7; count of bases not matched to a gene: 9. The CDR3 runs to 15 residues. The CDR3 spells CASSSFTTGGLEAFF. In nucleotides, the CDR3 is TGTGCCAGCAGCTCGTTTACGACAGGGGGCCTTGAAGCTTTCTTT.

V and J are TRBV4-1 and TRBJ1-5; no definite D call. The CDR3 has 17 residues. Trimming took 0 bases from V and 0 from J, leaving 12 bases between them. Germline CDR1 is MGHRA and CDR2 is YSYEKL. The DNA of the CDR3 is TGCGCCAGCAGCCAAGATGCGTCGGGATATAGCAATCAGCCCCAGCATTTT. Protein: CASSQDASGYSNQPQHF.